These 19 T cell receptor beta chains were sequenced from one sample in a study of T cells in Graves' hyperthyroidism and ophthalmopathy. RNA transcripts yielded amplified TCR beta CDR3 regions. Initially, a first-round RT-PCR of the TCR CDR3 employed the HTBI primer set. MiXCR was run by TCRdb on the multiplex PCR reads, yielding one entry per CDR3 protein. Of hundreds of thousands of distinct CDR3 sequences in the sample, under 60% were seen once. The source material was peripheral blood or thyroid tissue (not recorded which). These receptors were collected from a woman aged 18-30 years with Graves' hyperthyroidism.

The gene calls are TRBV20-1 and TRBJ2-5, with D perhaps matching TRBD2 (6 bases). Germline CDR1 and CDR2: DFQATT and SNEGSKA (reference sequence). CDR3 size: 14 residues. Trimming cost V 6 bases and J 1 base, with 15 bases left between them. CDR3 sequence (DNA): TGCAGTGCAATCTATCAGACTAGCCAAGAGACCCAGTACTTC. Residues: CSAIYQTSQETQYF.

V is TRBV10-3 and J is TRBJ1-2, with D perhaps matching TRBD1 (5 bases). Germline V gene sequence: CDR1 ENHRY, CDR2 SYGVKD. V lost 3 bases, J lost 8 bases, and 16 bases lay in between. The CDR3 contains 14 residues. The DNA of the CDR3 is TGTGCCATCAGTGATGGAGCAGGGAATAAGGGCTACACCTTC. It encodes CAISDGAGNKGYTF.

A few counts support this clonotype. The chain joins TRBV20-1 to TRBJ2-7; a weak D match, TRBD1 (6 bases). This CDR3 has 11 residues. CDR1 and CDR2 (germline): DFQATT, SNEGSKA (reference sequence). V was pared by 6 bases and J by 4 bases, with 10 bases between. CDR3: CSASRGYEQYF. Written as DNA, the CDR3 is TGCAGTGCATCCAGGGGATACGAGCAGTACTTC.

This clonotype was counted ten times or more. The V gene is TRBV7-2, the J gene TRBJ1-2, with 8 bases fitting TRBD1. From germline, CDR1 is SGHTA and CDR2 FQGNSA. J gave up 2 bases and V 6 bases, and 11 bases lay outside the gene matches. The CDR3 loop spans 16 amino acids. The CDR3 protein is CASSSVGTGVNYGYTF. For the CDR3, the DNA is TGTGCCAGCAGTTCCGTCGGGACAGGTGTCAACTATGGCTACACCTTC.

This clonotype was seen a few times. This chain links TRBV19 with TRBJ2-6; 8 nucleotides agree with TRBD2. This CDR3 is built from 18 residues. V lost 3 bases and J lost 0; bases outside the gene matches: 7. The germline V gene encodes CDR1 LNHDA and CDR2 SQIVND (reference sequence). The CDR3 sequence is CASSMGLSGISGANVLTF. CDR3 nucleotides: TGTGCCAGTAGTATGGGTCTTAGCGGGATCTCTGGGGCCAACGTCCTGACTTTC.

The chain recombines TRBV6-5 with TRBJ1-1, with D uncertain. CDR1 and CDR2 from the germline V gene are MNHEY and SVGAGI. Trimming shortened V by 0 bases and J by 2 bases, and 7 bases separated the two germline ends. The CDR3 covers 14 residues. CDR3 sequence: CASSYSSRNTEAFF. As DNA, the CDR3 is TGTGCCAGCAGTTACTCATCGAGAAACACTGAAGCTTTCTTT.

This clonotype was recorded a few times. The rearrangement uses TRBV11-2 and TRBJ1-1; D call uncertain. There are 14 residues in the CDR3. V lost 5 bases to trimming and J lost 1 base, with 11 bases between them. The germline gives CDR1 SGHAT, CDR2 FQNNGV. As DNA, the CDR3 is TGTGCCAGCAGCAAGCAGGACTCGAACACTGAAGCTTTCTTT. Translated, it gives CASSKQDSNTEAFF.

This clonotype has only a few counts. This chain's CDR3 is CASRIRQGTRETQYF. The CDR3 DNA follows: TGTGCCAGCAGGATACGACAGGGGACGAGAGAGACCCAGTACTTC. The genes are TRBV2 and TRBJ2-5; 8 bases match TRBD1. CDR3 length equals 15 residues. V shed 6 bases and J 4 bases; nucleotides not matched to a gene: 10. Germline CDR1 reads SNHLY; CDR2 reads FYNNEI.

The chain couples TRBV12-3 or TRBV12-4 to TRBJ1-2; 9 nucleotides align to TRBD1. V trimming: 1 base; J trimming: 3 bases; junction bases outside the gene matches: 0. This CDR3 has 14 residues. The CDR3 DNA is TGTGCCAGCAGTTTAGACAGGGGGCACTATGGCTACACCTTC. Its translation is CASSLDRGHYGYTF.

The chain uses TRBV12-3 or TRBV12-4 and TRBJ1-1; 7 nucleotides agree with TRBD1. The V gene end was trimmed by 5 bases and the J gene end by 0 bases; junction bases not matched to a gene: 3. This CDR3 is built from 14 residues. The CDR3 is CASSGDRLNTEAFF. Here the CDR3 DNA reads TGTGCCAGCAGTGGGGACAGATTGAACACTGAAGCTTTCTTT.

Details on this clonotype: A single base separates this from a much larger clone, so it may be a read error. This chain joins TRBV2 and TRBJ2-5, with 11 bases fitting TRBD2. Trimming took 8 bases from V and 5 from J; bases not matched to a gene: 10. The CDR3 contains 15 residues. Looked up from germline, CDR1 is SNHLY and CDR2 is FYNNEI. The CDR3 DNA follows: TGTGCCAGCGGCCGAACTAGCGGGAGTCGGGAGACCCAGTACTTC. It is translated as CASGRTSGSRETQYF.

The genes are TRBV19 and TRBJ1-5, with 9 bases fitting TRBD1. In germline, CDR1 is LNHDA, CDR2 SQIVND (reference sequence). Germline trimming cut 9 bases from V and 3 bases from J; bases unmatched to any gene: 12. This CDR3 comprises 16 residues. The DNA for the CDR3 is TGTGCCAGCAGCTTGGGACAGGGTTCCTACAATCAGCCCCAGCATTTT. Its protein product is CASSLGQGSYNQPQHF. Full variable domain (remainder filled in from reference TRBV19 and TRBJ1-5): DGGITQSPKYLFRKEGQNVTLSCEQNLNHDAMYWYRQDPGQGLRLIYYSQIVNDFQKGDIAEGYSVSREKKESFPLTVTSAQKNPTAFYLCASSLGQGSYNQPQHFGDGTRLSIL.

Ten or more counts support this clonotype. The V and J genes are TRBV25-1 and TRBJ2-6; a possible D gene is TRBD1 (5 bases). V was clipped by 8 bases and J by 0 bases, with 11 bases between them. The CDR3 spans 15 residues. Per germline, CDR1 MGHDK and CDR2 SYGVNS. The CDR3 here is CASGHGRSGANVLTF. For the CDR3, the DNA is TGTGCCAGCGGACACGGACGCTCTGGGGCCAACGTCCTGACTTTC.

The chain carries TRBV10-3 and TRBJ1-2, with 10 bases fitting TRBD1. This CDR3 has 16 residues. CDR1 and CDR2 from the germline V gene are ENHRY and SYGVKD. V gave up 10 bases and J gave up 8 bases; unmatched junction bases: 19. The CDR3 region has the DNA TGTGCCAGCAGCCTCGGACAGGGGGTTATTTCGGAAGGCTACACCTTC. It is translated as CASSLGQGVISEGYTF.

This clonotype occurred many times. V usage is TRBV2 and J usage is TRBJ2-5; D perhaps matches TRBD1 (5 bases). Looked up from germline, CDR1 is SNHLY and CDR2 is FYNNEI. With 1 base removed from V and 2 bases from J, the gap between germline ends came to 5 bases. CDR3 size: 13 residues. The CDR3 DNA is TGTGCCAGCAGTGAAGACAGGCAAGAGACCCAGTACTTC. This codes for CASSEDRQETQYF. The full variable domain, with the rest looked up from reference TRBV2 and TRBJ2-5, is EPEVTQTPSHQVTQMGQEVILRCVPISNHLYFYWYRQILGQKVEFLVSFYNNEISEKSEIFDDQFSVERPDGSNFTLKIRSTKLEDSAMYFCASSEDRQETQYFGPGTRLLVL.

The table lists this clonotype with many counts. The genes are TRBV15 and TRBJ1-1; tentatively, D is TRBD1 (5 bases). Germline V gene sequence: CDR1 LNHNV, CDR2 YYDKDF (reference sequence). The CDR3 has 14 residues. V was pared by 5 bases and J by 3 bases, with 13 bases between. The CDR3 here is CATSLTRQYTEAFF. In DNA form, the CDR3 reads TGTGCCACCAGCCTTACTCGACAGTACACTGAAGCTTTCTTT.

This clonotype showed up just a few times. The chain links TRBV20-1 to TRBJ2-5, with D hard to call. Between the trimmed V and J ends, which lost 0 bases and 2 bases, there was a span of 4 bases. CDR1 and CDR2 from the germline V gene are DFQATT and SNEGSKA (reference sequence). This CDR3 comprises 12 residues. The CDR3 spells CSARDGQETQYF. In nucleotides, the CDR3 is TGCAGTGCTAGAGACGGGCAAGAGACCCAGTACTTC.

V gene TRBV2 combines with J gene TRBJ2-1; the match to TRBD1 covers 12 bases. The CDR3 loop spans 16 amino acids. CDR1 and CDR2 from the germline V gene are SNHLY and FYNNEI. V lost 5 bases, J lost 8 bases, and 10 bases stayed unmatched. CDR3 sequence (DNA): TGTGCCAGCAGTTACCTTGGGGACAGGGGGCGCGATGAGCAGTTCTTC. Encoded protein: CASSYLGDRGRDEQFF.

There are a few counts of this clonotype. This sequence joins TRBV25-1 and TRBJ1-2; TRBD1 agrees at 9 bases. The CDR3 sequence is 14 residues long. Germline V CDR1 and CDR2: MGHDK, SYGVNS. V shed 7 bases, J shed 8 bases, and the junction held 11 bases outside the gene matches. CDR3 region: CASTPGQGSYGYTF. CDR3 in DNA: TGTGCCAGCACCCCGGGACAGGGAAGTTACGGCTACACCTTC.